The 6 T cell receptor beta chains below all came from one sample that was sequenced in a study of blood T cell repertoires in COVID-19. Repertoires were generated with immunoSEQ multiplex PCR, while TCRdb's copy carries only in-frame clones and drops some. The sample has about 150,000 clones; roughly 80% are singletons. Sequencing was performed on peripheral blood. The receptors shown here come from a human donor with acute or convalescent COVID-19. The donor label of this sample is uncertain.

This clone has at least ten counts. The chain recombines TRBV3-1 (or the pseudogene TRBV3-2) with TRBJ2-1; 7 nucleotides align to TRBD2. Trimming cost V 4 bases and J 13 bases; bases outside gene matches: 13. This CDR3 has 14 residues. Per the germline V gene, CDR1 is LGHDT and CDR2 is YNNKEL (reference sequence). The CDR3: CASSLSSGDRLQFF. The CDR3 DNA reads as TGTGCCAGCAGCCTCTCAAGCGGGGACCGACTTCAGTTCTTC.

The chain combines TRBV24-1 with TRBJ1-2; tentatively, D is TRBD1 (5 bases). Trimming shortened V by 5 bases and J by 8 bases, and 14 bases separated the two germline ends. The CDR3 loop spans 13 amino acids. CDR1 and CDR2 (germline): KGHDR, SFDVKD. CDR3: CATSAQGARGYTF. Here the CDR3 DNA reads TGTGCCACCAGTGCTCAGGGTGCTCGAGGCTACACCTTC.

This chain connects TRBV6-1 to TRBJ2-7, with a weak D call TRBD1 (5 bases). Germline CDR1 MNHNS, CDR2 SASEGT. V lost 0 bases to trimming and J lost 3 bases, with 12 bases between them. This CDR3 region has 15 residues. Here the CDR3 reads CASSEATGQGYEQYF. For the CDR3, the DNA is TGTGCCAGCAGTGAAGCTACAGGCCAGGGCTACGAGCAGTACTTC.

This clone was recorded only once. CDR3 region: CATASSYNEQFF. CDR3 nucleotides: TGTGCCACCGCTAGCTCCTACAATGAGCAGTTCTTC. The chain has TRBV24-1 and TRBJ2-1; no reliable D call. Germline V lookup: CDR1 KGHDR, CDR2 SFDVKD. V dropped 9 bases and J dropped 0 bases, with 5 bases sitting between them. The CDR3 runs 12 residues.

The sample holds a few counts of this clone. The chain is built from TRBV5-5 and TRBJ2-5; 9 bases agree with TRBD1. Losses at the gene ends were 0 bases for V and 5 bases for J; bases not matched to a gene: 5. This CDR3 comprises 15 residues. Germline values: CDR1 SGHKS, CDR2 YYEKEE (reference sequence). CDR3 region: CASSLDRGRMETQYF. CDR3 bases: TGTGCCAGCAGCTTGGACAGGGGGCGAATGGAGACCCAGTACTTC. The variable domain in full, with the rest retrieved from reference TRBV5-5 and TRBJ2-5, is DAGVTQSPTHLIKTRGQQVTLRCSPISGHKSVSWYQQVLGQGPQFIFQYYEKEERGRGNFPDRFSARQFPNYSSELNVNALLLGDSALYLCASSLDRGRMETQYFGPGTRLLVL.

The chain joins TRBV5-1 to TRBJ2-1, with 7 bases lining up with TRBD2. CDR1 is SGHRS, CDR2 YFSETQ, per germline. With V trimmed by 6 bases and J by 8 bases, 8 bases remained unmatched. CDR3 size: 13 residues. The CDR3 coding sequence is TGCGCCAGCACCCTGGGGGGAGGGGATGAGCAGTTCTTC. It translates to CASTLGGGDEQFF.